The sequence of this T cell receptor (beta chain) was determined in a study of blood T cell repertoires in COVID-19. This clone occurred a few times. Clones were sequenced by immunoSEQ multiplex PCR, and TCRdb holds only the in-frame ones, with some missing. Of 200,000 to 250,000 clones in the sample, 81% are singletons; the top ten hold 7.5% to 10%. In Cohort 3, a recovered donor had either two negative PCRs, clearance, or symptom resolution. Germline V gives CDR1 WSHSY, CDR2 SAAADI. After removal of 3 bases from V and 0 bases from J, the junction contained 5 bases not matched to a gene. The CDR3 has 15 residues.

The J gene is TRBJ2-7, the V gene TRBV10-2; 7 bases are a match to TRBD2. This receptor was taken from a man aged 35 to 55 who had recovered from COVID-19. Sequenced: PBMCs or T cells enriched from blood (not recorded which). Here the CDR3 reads CASSDSGLSSYEQYF. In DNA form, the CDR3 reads TGCGCCAGCAGTGATAGCGGGCTTAGCTCCTACGAGCAGTACTTC.